Listed here are 27 T cell receptor beta chains from one sample, sequenced in a study of molecular identifiers for immune sequencing clone quantification. TCRdb redid the calling of the PCR reads with MiXCR, one entry per CDR3 protein. The sample carries about 640,000 distinct CDR3 sequences, 20% recorded once. Sequenced input: naive CD8+ T cells from blood, with Jurkat cell RNA spiked in. Subset described: FACS-sorted CD8+CD4-CCR7+CD45RA+ naive T cells. All receptors come from a human donor in good health. Some libraries in this study had Jurkat cell RNA spiked in.

At least ten counts were recorded for this clonotype. The chain joins TRBV5-6 to TRBJ2-7, with D unresolved. From germline, CDR1 is SGHDT and CDR2 YYEEEE. The CDR3 runs to 12 residues. The V end was cut by 4 bases, the J end by 4 bases, with 9 bases between. The CDR3 DNA reads TGTGCCAGCAGCGTACTTCCGTACGAGCAGTACTTC. It is translated as CASSVLPYEQYF.

Of note for this clonotype: A junction end diverges from the germline sequence, so it may reflect a read error. The chain carries TRBV10-1 and TRBJ2-7, with a weak D call TRBD1 (6 bases). The CDR3 contains 14 residues. Per the germline V gene, CDR1 is WNHNN and CDR2 is SYGVQD (reference sequence). CDR3 sequence reads: CTSSEFGTPYEQYF. The CDR3 DNA is TGCACCAGCAGTGAGTTCGGGACACCCTACGAGCAGTACTTC.

This clonotype was detected ten times or more. The chain couples TRBV3-1 to TRBJ2-3; no clear D gene. The ends were cut back, 0 bases at V and 4 bases at J, with 8 bases in the middle. This CDR3 is 14 amino acids long. Per the germline V gene, CDR1 is LGHDT and CDR2 is YNNKEL (reference sequence). CDR3 in DNA: TGTGCCAGCAGCCAAGATCCGGTGGCAGATACGCAGTATTTT. Translation gives CASSQDPVADTQYF.

As regards this clonotype: The junction shows a germline mismatch at one end, possibly a read error. The V and J genes are TRBV6-2 or TRBV6-3 and TRBJ2-3; weak D call: TRBD1 (5 bases). In germline, CDR1 is MNHEY, CDR2 SVGEGT. The CDR3 has 14 residues. The CDR3 is CAGRKTAPPDTQYF. In DNA, the CDR3 is TGTGCCGGCAGAAAGACAGCACCCCCGGATACGCAGTATTTT.

Remarks on this clonotype: Possible read error: a much larger clone is one base away. The rearrangement uses TRBV27 and TRBJ2-3; no firm D call. Germline V gives CDR1 MNHEY, CDR2 SMNVEV (reference sequence). Trimming left V 4 bases short and J 2 bases short, with 13 bases between. This CDR3 contains 15 residues. The CDR3 coding sequence is TGTGCCAGCAGTTGCCAGTTGGGCGACACAGATACGCAGTATTTT. Protein sequence: CASSCQLGDTDTQYF.

This clonotype was observed a handful of times. The rearrangement joins TRBV7-6 to TRBJ2-7, with 9 bases aligning to TRBD1. V dropped 3 bases and J dropped 6; count of bases not matched to a gene: 9. The germline V gene encodes CDR1 SGHVS and CDR2 FNYEAQ. The CDR3 has 15 residues. For the CDR3, the DNA is TGTGCCAGCAGCTTCAGGACAGGGGTTTTTCGCGAGCAGTACTTC. Translated, it gives CASSFRTGVFREQYF.

V gene TRBV19 combines with J gene TRBJ2-1; 13 positions match TRBD2. The CDR3 is 17 amino acids. V gave up 1 base and J gave up 8 bases; unmatched junction bases: 8. Germline CDR1 is LNHDA and CDR2 is SQIVND (reference sequence). The CDR3, as DNA: TGTGCCAGTAGTATAGGGAGAACTAGCGGGAGGGTACATGAGCAGTTCTTC. It yields the protein CASSIGRTSGRVHEQFF.

This clonotype came up a few times. For the CDR3, the DNA is TGTGCCAGCAGCTCTTACAGGGACGGAAACACCATATATTTT. This sequence encodes CASSSYRDGNTIYF. V is TRBV9 and J is TRBJ1-3; TRBD1 might be the D (6 bases). Trimming took off 4 bases at V and 4 bases at J, with 12 bases between the two ends. Per germline, CDR1 SGDLS and CDR2 YYNGEE. The CDR3 covers 14 residues.

This clonotype was recorded at least ten times. The V and J genes are TRBV15 and TRBJ1-6, with D tentatively TRBD1 (5 bases). With 0 bases removed from V and 10 bases from J, the gap between germline ends came to 19 bases. Per the germline V gene, CDR1 is LNHNV and CDR2 is YYDKDF (reference sequence). The CDR3 extends over 17 amino acids. CDR3 in amino acids: CATSRDLAGQGRSPLHF. CDR3 nucleotides: TGTGCCACCAGCAGAGATTTGGCAGGGCAAGGTCGATCACCCCTCCACTTT.

The chain has TRBV6-2 or TRBV6-3 and TRBJ1-2; D is undetermined. The CDR3 is made up of 14 amino acids. Germline CDR1 and CDR2: MNHEY and SVGEGT. V lost 2 bases and J lost 5, with 12 bases in between. The CDR3 sequence: CASSYVASSYGYTF. In DNA form, the CDR3 reads TGTGCCAGCAGTTACGTGGCCTCTTCATATGGCTACACCTTC.

This clonotype was detected a few times. This rearrangement joins TRBV7-3 to TRBJ2-3, with 10 bases lining up with TRBD2. This CDR3 has 17 residues. V trimming: 5 bases; J trimming: 2 bases; junction bases outside the gene matches: 10. The germline gives CDR1 SGHTA, CDR2 FQGTGA. The DNA of the CDR3 is TGTGCCAGCAGCCCCGGGCCAGCGGGAGGGACCACAGATACGCAGTATTTT. Translation gives CASSPGPAGGTTDTQYF. The full variable domain, its missing parts supplied by reference TRBV7-3 and TRBJ2-3, is GAGVSQTPSNKVTEKGKYVELRCDPISGHTALYWYRQSLGQGPEFLIYFQGTGAADDSGLPNDRFFAVRPEGSVSTLKIQRTERGDSAVYLCASSPGPAGGTTDTQYFGPGTRLTVL.

This clonotype was seen at least ten times. V gene TRBV27 combines with J gene TRBJ1-4; D perhaps matches TRBD1 (5 bases). The germline V gene has CDR1 MNHEY and CDR2 SMNVEV (reference sequence). V was cut by 8 bases and J by 0 bases, with 16 bases left in between. The CDR3 length is 16 residues. CDR3 bases: TGTGCCAGCGGGGCGGGGCAGGTGACAACTAATGAAAAACTGTTTTTT. It yields the protein CASGAGQVTTNEKLFF.

With regard to this clonotype: A much larger clone differs by one base, so this may be a read error. The chain has TRBV7-9 and TRBJ2-1; no firm D call. Looked up from germline, CDR1 is SEHNR and CDR2 is FQNEAQ (reference sequence). The CDR3 loop spans 13 amino acids. V lost 3 bases, J lost 5 bases, and 8 bases lay in between. This CDR3 is CASSFPPHNEQFF. The CDR3 coding sequence is TGTGCCAGCAGCTTCCCGCCCCACAATGAGCAGTTCTTC.

This clonotype has at least ten counts. The V call is TRBV6-1, the J call TRBJ2-7; D uncertain. Trimming took off 0 bases at V and 1 base at J, with 13 bases between the two ends. The CDR3 length is 16 residues. Germline values: CDR1 MNHNS, CDR2 SASEGT. CDR3 in amino acids: CASSEASRIVSYEQYF. The CDR3 nucleotides read TGTGCCAGCAGTGAAGCGTCCAGGATCGTGTCCTACGAGCAGTACTTC.

This clonotype was picked up many times. V is TRBV6-1 and J is TRBJ2-4; no clear D. CDR1 and CDR2 from the germline V gene are MNHNS and SASEGT. The ends were cut back, 8 bases at V and 0 bases at J, with 8 bases in the middle. This CDR3 is 13 amino acids long. CDR3 protein: CASSLVAKNIQYF. The DNA for the CDR3 is TGTGCCAGCTCGTTAGTAGCCAAAAACATTCAGTACTTC.

In this sample, this clonotype turned up a few times. The chain employs TRBV14 and TRBJ2-7; a weak D match, TRBD2 (6 bases). The germline V gene encodes CDR1 SGHDN and CDR2 FVKESK. V was shortened by 3 bases and J by 2 bases, with 17 bases between the two germline ends. The CDR3 length is 16 residues. For the CDR3, the DNA is TGTGCCAGCAGCCAGAACCTTGCGGGGAACCCCTACGAGCAGTACTTC. Translation gives CASSQNLAGNPYEQYF.

In its sample, this clonotype was seen many times. The genes are TRBV5-6 and TRBJ2-7; 9 bases match TRBD1. V dropped 4 bases and J dropped 1; count of bases not matched to a gene: 12. The germline CDR1 and CDR2 sequences are SGHDT and YYEEEE. CDR3 length equals 17 residues. The CDR3 sequence: CASSPRAGQGFSYEQYF. The CDR3 DNA reads TGTGCCAGCAGCCCGCGGGCAGGACAGGGGTTTTCCTACGAGCAGTACTTC.

The table lists this clonotype with a few counts. The chain recombines TRBV7-6 with TRBJ2-2, with TRBD2 identical over 12 bases. CDR1 is SGHVS and CDR2 is FNYEAQ in the germline V gene. The CDR3 extends over 17 amino acids. V shed 3 bases, J shed 6 bases, and the junction held 8 bases outside the gene matches. This chain's CDR3 is CASSLALAGGPSGELFF. Written as DNA, the CDR3 is TGTGCCAGCAGCTTGGCCCTAGCGGGGGGGCCTTCCGGGGAGCTGTTTTTT.

The gene calls are TRBV4-3 and TRBJ2-1; D is uncertain. The CDR3 is 16 residues long. Germline lookup yields CDR1 LGHNA and CDR2 YSLEER. Trimming shortened V by 0 bases and J by 6 bases, and 15 bases separated the two germline ends. The CDR3 sequence: CASSQDMGNIFNEQFF. CDR3 nucleotide sequence: TGCGCCAGCAGCCAAGACATGGGTAATATCTTCAATGAGCAGTTCTTC.

This clonotype was observed a few times. This may come from a read error, since a much larger clone is one base off. V gene TRBV20-1 combines with J gene TRBJ1-4; no clear D. This CDR3 comprises 12 residues. Germline values: CDR1 DFQATT, CDR2 SNEGSKA (reference sequence). Here the CDR3 reads CSARDRDEKLSF. The CDR3 coding sequence is TGCAGTGCTAGAGATCGGGATGAAAAACTGTCTTTT.

This clonotype was found many times. The chain joins TRBV28 to TRBJ1-1, with 10 bases identical to TRBD1. V trimming: 6 bases; J trimming: 9 bases; junction bases outside the gene matches: 16. The CDR3 has 16 amino acids. Germline V gives CDR1 MDHEN, CDR2 SYDVKM. The CDR3 loop reads CASRTGGSTRREQAFF. CDR3 nucleotide sequence: TGTGCCAGCAGGACAGGGGGCTCTACGAGGCGTGAACAAGCTTTCTTT.

In this sample, this clonotype turned up many times. V and J are TRBV12-3 or TRBV12-4 and TRBJ2-7, with D perhaps TRBD2 (6 bases). This CDR3 region has 14 residues. Trimming cost V 6 bases and J 7 bases, with 19 bases left between them. CDR3 in amino acids: CASSPENTRGEQYF. The CDR3 DNA follows: TGTGCCAGCAGCCCCGAGAACACCCGGGGGGAGCAGTACTTC.

This clonotype was observed a few times. The V gene is TRBV3-1, the J gene TRBJ2-2, with 8 bases aligning to TRBD2. The V and J ends lost 1 base and 3 bases, in that order; junction bases with no gene match: 4. The CDR3 contains 16 residues. The germline CDR1 and CDR2 sequences are LGHDT and YNNKEL (reference sequence). CDR3 sequence (DNA): TGTGCCAGCAGCCAAGGTCGGGGGGGTTACACCGGGGAGCTGTTTTTT. It specifies CASSQGRGGYTGELFF.

In this sample, this clonotype turned up many times. The J gene is TRBJ2-7, the V gene TRBV20-1; D gene uncertain. Between the trimmed V and J ends, which lost 5 bases and 5 bases, there was a span of 19 bases. This CDR3 has 14 residues. Germline assignment: CDR1 DFQATT and CDR2 SNEGSKA (reference sequence). CDR3 nucleotides: TGCAGTGCTGAAGGTCGGGCCTGGGTCGACGAGCAGTACTTC. It specifies CSAEGRAWVDEQYF.

Points on this clonotype: A much larger clonotype is one base distant, so this may be a read error. J is TRBJ2-7 and V is TRBV12-5; D may be TRBD2 (5 bases). The V and J ends lost 5 bases and 4 bases respectively, with 12 bases between them. CDR3 length: 13 amino acids. Germline CDR1 is LGHNT and CDR2 is FRNRAP. The CDR3 coding sequence is TGTGCTAGTGGTGTCCCTCCGGGATACGAGCAGTACTTC. Amino acid sequence: CASGVPPGYEQYF.

The chain uses TRBV20-1 and TRBJ2-7; TRBD2 agrees at 9 bases. This CDR3 contains 14 residues. Trimming took 5 bases from V and 4 from J; bases not matched to a gene: 9. Looked up from germline, CDR1 is DFQATT and CDR2 is SNEGSKA (reference sequence). The CDR3 DNA follows: TGCAGTGCTGAAACCGGGACTAGCCTTTACGAGCAGTACTTC. Translation gives CSAETGTSLYEQYF.

Ten or more counts support this clonotype. The chain combines TRBV20-1 with TRBJ1-5; D unclear. Between the trimmed V and J ends, which lost 3 bases and 4 bases, there was a span of 10 bases. CDR1 DFQATT and CDR2 SNEGSKA come from the germline V gene (reference sequence). The CDR3 consists of 13 residues. CDR3 sequence (DNA): TGCAGTGCTAGGAACAGTTTTAATCAGCCCCAGCATTTT. The encoded protein is CSARNSFNQPQHF.